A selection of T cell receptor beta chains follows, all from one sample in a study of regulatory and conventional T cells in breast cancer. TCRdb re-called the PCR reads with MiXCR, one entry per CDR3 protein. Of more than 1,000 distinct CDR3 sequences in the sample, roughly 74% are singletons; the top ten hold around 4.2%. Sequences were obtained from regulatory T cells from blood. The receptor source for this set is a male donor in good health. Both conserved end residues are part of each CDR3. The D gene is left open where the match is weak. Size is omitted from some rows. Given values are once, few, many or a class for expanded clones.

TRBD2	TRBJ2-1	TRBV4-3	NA	TGCGCCAGCAGCCAGATTAGCGGGGGGGCCTCGGTCTTC	CASSQISGGASVF
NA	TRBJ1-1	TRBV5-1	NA	TGCGCCAGCAGCTTGGCCAAAGGGACTCAGAGAACTGAAGCTTTCTTT	CASSLAKGTQRTEAFF
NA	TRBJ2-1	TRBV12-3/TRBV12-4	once	TGTGCCAGCAGTTACGGGGAGTACAATGAGCAGTTCTTC	CASSYGEYNEQFF
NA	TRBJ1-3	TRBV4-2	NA	TGTGCCAGCAGCCAGGCCGACACCATATATTTT	CASSQADTIYF
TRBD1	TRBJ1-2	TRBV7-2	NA	TGTGCCAGCAGCTCGGGACAGGGGGACTATGGCTACACCTTC	CASSSGQGDYGYTF
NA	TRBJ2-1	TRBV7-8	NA	TGTGCCAGCAGCTTAGGATTAGGGTTTTTCAATGAGCAGTTCTTC	CASSLGLGFFNEQFF
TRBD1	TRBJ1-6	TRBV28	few	TGTGCCAGCAGTTTAGAGGGACAGGGAAATTCACCCCTCCACTTT	CASSLEGQGNSPLHF
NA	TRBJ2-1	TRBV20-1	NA	TGCAGTGCTAGAGATCTACTGTACGAGCAGTTCTTC	CSARDLLYEQFF
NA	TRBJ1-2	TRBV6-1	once	TGTGCCAGCACCTTGGTTGCTGTGATGTCCTATGGCTACACCTTC	CASTLVAVMSYGYTF
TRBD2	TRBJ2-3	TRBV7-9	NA	TGTGCCAGCAGCTTAGCAAGACTAGCGGAGATTACAGATACGCAGTATTTT	CASSLARLAEITDTQYF
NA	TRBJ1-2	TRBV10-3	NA	TGTGCCATCAGTACCGGACAGCCGAACTATGGCTACACCTTC	CAISTGQPNYGYTF
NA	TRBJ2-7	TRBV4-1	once	TGCGCCAGCAGCCAAGGCGGGTCCCCCTACGAGCAGTACTTC	CASSQGGSPYEQYF
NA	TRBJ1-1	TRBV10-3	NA	TGTGCCATCAGACCACTGGGCTCTGAAGCTTTCTTT	CAIRPLGSEAFF
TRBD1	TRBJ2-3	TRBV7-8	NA	TGTGCCAGCAGCTTAGTAAACAGGGGCGCCACAGATACGCAGTATTTT	CASSLVNRGATDTQYF
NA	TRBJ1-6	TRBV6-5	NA	TGTGCCAGCAGTTATCGTGGGTCACCCCTCCACTTT	CASSYRGSPLHF
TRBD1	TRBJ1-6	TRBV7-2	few	TGTGCCAGCAGCTTAGCGAACAGGGGGAATTCACCCCTCCACTTT	CASSLANRGNSPLHF
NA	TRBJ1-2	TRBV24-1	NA	TGTGCCACCTCCCTAGGTAGTGGCGCGCGTGGTGGCTACACCTTC	CATSLGSGARGGYTF
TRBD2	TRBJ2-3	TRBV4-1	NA	TGCGCCAGCAGCCAAGCACCTAGCGGTGCCGCGCAGTATTTT	CASSQAPSGAAQYF
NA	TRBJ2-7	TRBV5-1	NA	TGCGCCAGCGGGTCCGGGACCCCGAGCTCCTACGAGCAGTACTTC	CASGSGTPSSYEQYF
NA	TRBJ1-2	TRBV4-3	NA	TGCGCCAGCAGCCAGTCGGTAATTGGTGGCTACACCTTC	CASSQSVIGGYTF
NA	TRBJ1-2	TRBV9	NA	TGTGCCAGCAGCGTAGGAAAAGATGGCTATGGCTACACCTTC	CASSVGKDGYGYTF
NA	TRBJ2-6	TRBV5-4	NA	TGTGCCAGCACCTGGGGTACAGGCCTAGCCTCTGGGGCCAACGTCCCGACTTTC	CASTWGTGLASGANVPTF
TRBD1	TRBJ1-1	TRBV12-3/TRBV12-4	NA	TGTGCCAGCAGTGGTGGGACAGGGTTCACTGAAGCTTTCTTT	CASSGGTGFTEAFF
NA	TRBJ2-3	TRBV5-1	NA	TGCGCCAGCAGCCGCTACACAGATACGCAGTATTTT	CASSRYTDTQYF
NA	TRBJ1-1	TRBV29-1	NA	TGCAGCGTTTCTCGACATCCCAACACTGAAGCTTTCTTT	CSVSRHPNTEAFF
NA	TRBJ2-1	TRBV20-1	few	TGCAGTGGTCCTAGAAACAATGAGCAGTTCTTC	CSGPRNNEQFF
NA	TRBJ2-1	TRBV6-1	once	TGTGCCAGCAGGGGACCAGCCAATGAGCAGTTCTTC	CASRGPANEQFF
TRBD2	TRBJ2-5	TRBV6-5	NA	TGTGCCAGCAAGCCGGGGGGGAAGAAAGAGACCCAGTACTTC	CASKPGGKKETQYF
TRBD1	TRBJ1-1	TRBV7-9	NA	TGTGCCAGCAGCATCGCCGGGACAGGACCCACTGAAGCTTTCTTT	CASSIAGTGPTEAFF
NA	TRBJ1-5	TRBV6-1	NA	TGTGCCAGCAGTCGTTTACTCGACGGGGGCAATCAGCCCCAGCATTTT	CASSRLLDGGNQPQHF
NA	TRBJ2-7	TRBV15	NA	TGTGCCACCAGCAGAGAGGGCGGTTCCTACGAGCAGTACTTC	CATSREGGSYEQYF
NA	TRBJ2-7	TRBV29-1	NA	TGCAGCGTCCTAGGGGTCTTGGGACCCTACGAGCAGTACTTC	CSVLGVLGPYEQYF
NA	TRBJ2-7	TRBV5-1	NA	TGCGCCAGCAGGCGGACGGCAAGCTCCTACGAGCAGTACTTC	CASRRTASSYEQYF
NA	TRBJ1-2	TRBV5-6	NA	TGTGCCAGCAGCTTCGCACGTGACCTCGGCTACACCTTC	CASSFARDLGYTF